This T cell receptor beta chain is from a study of blood T cell repertoires in COVID-19. This clone was picked up one time. Original processing notes: Estimation of nucleated cell counts relied on the amplification of reference gene primers. The protocol was immunoSEQ multiplex PCR, while the TCRdb copy is restricted to in-frame clones and leaves out a portion. V and J calls and clone size are copied from that table; D and trimming were computed from the DNA. There are hundreds of thousands of clones in the sample; 89% occur only once, and 2.5% to 3.5% lies in the top ten. Seattle participants joined during active infection and were tracked over time. The V gene's germline CDR1 is SGHVS and CDR2 FQNEAQ. Deletions cut 5 bases from V and 2 bases from J, with 11 bases between. The CDR3 sequence is 14 residues long.

Sequenced: peripheral blood. V is TRBV7-8 and J is TRBJ2-3, with D possibly matching TRBD1 (6 bases). This receptor was taken from a young woman with COVID-19, enrolled during active disease. The CDR3 loop is CASSLQGATDTQYF. The CDR3 nucleotides read TGTGCCAGCAGCCTACAGGGTGCCACAGATACGCAGTATTTT. Looking up the rest from reference TRBV7-8 and TRBJ2-3 gives the full variable domain: GAGVSQSPRYKVAKRGQDVALRCDPISGHVSLFWYQQALGQGPEFLTYFQNEAQLDKSGLPSDRFFAERPEGSVSTLKIQRTQQEDSAVYLCASSLQGATDTQYFGPGTRLTVL.